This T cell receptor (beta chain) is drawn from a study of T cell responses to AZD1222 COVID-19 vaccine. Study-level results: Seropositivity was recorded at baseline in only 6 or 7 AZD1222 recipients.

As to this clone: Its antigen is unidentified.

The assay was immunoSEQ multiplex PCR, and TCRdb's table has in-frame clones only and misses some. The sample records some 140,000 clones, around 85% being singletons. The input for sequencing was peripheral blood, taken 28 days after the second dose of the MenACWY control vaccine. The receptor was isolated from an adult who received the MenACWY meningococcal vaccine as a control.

The CDR3 DNA reads as TGTGCCAGCAGGTCTGGGCAGGGTCTATCAGATACGCAGTATTTT. It is translated as CASRSGQGLSDTQYF. V usage is TRBV2 and J usage is TRBJ2-3; tentative D call: TRBD1 (5 bases). The CDR3 has 15 amino acids. Trimming took 6 bases from V and 4 from J, leaving 17 bases between them. Germline lookup yields CDR1 SNHLY and CDR2 FYNNEI.